These 6 T cell receptor beta chains originate from one sample sequenced in a study of cytomegalovirus exposure and HLA in healthy donors. Researchers ran the PCR with 60 Vbeta and 13 Jbeta primers. Profiling relied on immunoSEQ multiplex PCR, and the TCRdb table lists in-frame clones only, not all of them. The sample includes around 80,000 clones, approximately 62% seen only once; the top ten take roughly 4.5%. The sequencing sample was made of PBMCs. The source is a male donor in good health and CMV-seropositive.

This chain links TRBV5-6 with TRBJ2-7, with 10 bases fitting TRBD1. Trimming took 3 bases from V and 5 from J; bases not matched to a gene: 8. The CDR3 has 15 amino acids. CDR1 SGHDT and CDR2 YYEEEE come from the germline V gene. The CDR3 DNA follows: TGTGCCAGCAGCTCGACGGGACAGGGGAGGGACGAGCAGTACTTC. Translated, it gives CASSSTGQGRDEQYF.

The chain joins TRBV28 to TRBJ1-4; 7 bases fit TRBD1. V lost 7 bases to trimming and J lost 8 bases; unmatched junction nucleotides: 10. This CDR3 has 14 amino acids. CDR1 is MDHEN, CDR2 SYDVKM, per germline. CDR3 in DNA: TGTGCCAGCACTGGAGAGCAGGGGGAAGAAAAACTGTTTTTT. It specifies CASTGEQGEEKLFF.

The chain couples TRBV19 to TRBJ1-1; D is perhaps TRBD1 (5 bases). Trimming shortened V by 4 bases and J by 5 bases, and 8 bases separated the two germline ends. The CDR3 spans 12 residues. The germline V gene encodes CDR1 LNHDA and CDR2 SQIVND (reference sequence). Written as DNA, the CDR3 is TGTGCCAGTAGTAGGGGACTGACTGAAGCTTTCTTT. Translated, it gives CASSRGLTEAFF.

The rearrangement joins TRBV28 to TRBJ1-2; D is perhaps TRBD1 (6 bases). This CDR3 is built from 16 residues. Germline loops: CDR1 MDHEN, CDR2 SYDVKM. Deletions cut 6 bases from V and 8 bases from J, with 25 bases between. Here the CDR3 DNA reads TGTGCCAGCAGACTCAACAGGGTCCGTGAGGGAGAAGGCTACACCTTC. This codes for CASRLNRVREGEGYTF.

The sample holds a few counts of this clone. The chain recombines TRBV11-3 with TRBJ2-7; TRBD2 matches at 8 bases. Losses at the gene ends were 1 base for V and 3 bases for J; bases not matched to a gene: 8. CDR1 is SGHNT, CDR2 YENEEA, per germline. The CDR3 extends over 16 amino acids. CDR3 loop: CASSLGGTGGDYEQYF. As DNA, the CDR3 is TGTGCCAGCAGCTTAGGAGGGACGGGGGGGGACTACGAGCAGTACTTC.

This clone was counted a few times. This sequence joins TRBV6-5 and TRBJ1-3; D is uncertain. Germline V gives CDR1 MNHEY, CDR2 SVGAGI. Deletions cut 5 bases from V and 8 bases from J, with 4 bases between. This CDR3 spans 10 amino acids. The CDR3 DNA reads TGTGCCAGCAGTCCCTACACCATATATTTT. It encodes CASSPYTIYF.